The 10 T cell receptor beta chains listed next were all sequenced from one sample in a study of glioma-infiltrating T cells. Amplification of TCR alpha and beta CDR3 regions from RNA used iRepertoire nested multiplex PCR. TCRdb processed the multiplex PCR reads anew with MiXCR; each CDR3 protein has one entry. The repertoire includes 170,000 or so distinct CDR3 sequences, approximately 40% of them detected once, and under 6.5% sits in the top ten. Sequencing used glioma tissue, nonneoplastic brain tissue, or PBMCs (not recorded which). Receptors were obtained from a human donor with low-grade glioma or glioblastoma, undergoing nonglioma brain surgery, or in good health (not recorded which).

To note about this clonotype: With a much larger clone just one base away, this may be a read error. The chain carries TRBV2 and TRBJ2-3, with a tentative D call TRBD2 (6 bases). This CDR3 is 15 amino acids long. Per germline, CDR1 SNHLY and CDR2 FYNNEI. The CDR3 region is CASSYLAEGTDKQYF. CDR3 in DNA: TGTGCCAGCAGTTATTTAGCGGAGGGCACAGATAAGCAGTATTTT.

The table lists this clonotype with a few counts. The chain carries TRBV2 and TRBJ1-3; no clear D gene. This CDR3 is built from 14 residues. The germline V gene has CDR1 SNHLY and CDR2 FYNNEI. V gave up 5 bases and J gave up 0 bases, with 8 bases separating them. CDR3 region: CASSQDLSGNTIYF. CDR3 nucleotides: TGTGCCAGCAGTCAGGATCTCTCTGGAAACACCATATATTTT.

Points on this clonotype: This clone may be a read error of a much larger clone one base away. The genes are TRBV27 and TRBJ2-5; D is undetermined. Per germline, CDR1 MNHEY and CDR2 SMNVEV (reference sequence). V lost 5 bases and J lost 9, with 16 bases in between. The CDR3 runs to 13 residues. The CDR3 sequence is CASSLSALRSQYF. CDR3 DNA sequence: TGTGCCAGCAGTCTTTCGGCCCTCAGGTCCCAGTACTTC.

The gene calls are TRBV29-1 and TRBJ1-2, with 7 bases that match TRBD1. The CDR3 is 13 amino acids. Germline V gene sequence: CDR1 SQVTM, CDR2 ANQGSEA. V shed 3 bases and J 0 bases; nucleotides not matched to a gene: 1. CDR3 nucleotides: TGCAGCGTTGAGACAGGGCCTAACTATGGCTACACCTTC. Encoded protein: CSVETGPNYGYTF.

The sample holds many counts of this clonotype. The chain uses TRBV3-1 and TRBJ2-1; D gene uncertain. Germline CDR1 LGHDT, CDR2 YNNKEL (reference sequence). With 0 bases removed from V and 13 bases from J, the gap between germline ends came to 19 bases. The CDR3 covers 15 residues. The CDR3 loop is CASSQDLVVAGVQFF. The CDR3 nucleotides are TGTGCCAGCAGCCAAGATTTAGTGGTAGCAGGAGTTCAGTTCTTC.

J is TRBJ2-4 and V is TRBV5-1; D gene unclear. The germline V gene has CDR1 SGHRS and CDR2 YFSETQ. The length of the CDR3 is 13 residues. Trimming pared 3 bases from V and 8 bases from J, leaving 12 bases between. The CDR3 DNA sequence: TGCGCCAGCAGCTCTCCCATGACTGACATTCAGTACTTC. This codes for CASSSPMTDIQYF.

This clonotype was seen many times. The chain is built from TRBV24-1 and TRBJ2-3, with D tentatively TRBD2 (5 bases). The CDR3 spans 14 residues. V lost 4 bases, J lost 2 bases, and 9 bases lay in between. CDR1 is KGHDR, CDR2 SFDVKD, per germline. This CDR3 is CATSDRGSTDTQYF. The CDR3, as DNA: TGTGCCACCAGTGACCGAGGGTCCACAGATACGCAGTATTTT.

As regards this clonotype: Relative to the germline gene, one junction end is altered; a read error may explain this. The V gene is TRBV27, the J gene TRBJ2-3, with D unclear. Germline V gene sequence: CDR1 MNHEY, CDR2 SMNVEV (reference sequence). The CDR3 totals 15 residues. CDR3 DNA: TGTGCCTGCAGTTTAGGGTTAGCTGGCACAGATTCGCAGTATTTT. Protein: CACSLGLAGTDSQYF.

The genes are TRBV28 and TRBJ2-2, with TRBD2 identical over 8 bases. The CDR3 sequence is 17 residues long. V lost 6 bases, J lost 1 base, and 10 bases stayed unmatched. Germline CDR1 reads MDHEN; CDR2 reads SYDVKM. For the CDR3, the DNA is TGTGCCAGCAGCTCCGGGGTGGCGGGAGGGAACACCGGGGAGCTGTTTTTT. This encodes CASSSGVAGGNTGELFF.

The rearrangement joins TRBV18 to TRBJ2-4; D is uncertain. The CDR3 has 15 amino acids. V lost 3 bases, J lost 0 bases, and 9 bases lay in between. Germline V gives CDR1 KGHSH, CDR2 LQKENI. The CDR3 sequence is CASSPPNLAKNIQYF. CDR3 DNA: TGTGCCAGCTCACCTCCAAATCTAGCCAAAAACATTCAGTACTTC.